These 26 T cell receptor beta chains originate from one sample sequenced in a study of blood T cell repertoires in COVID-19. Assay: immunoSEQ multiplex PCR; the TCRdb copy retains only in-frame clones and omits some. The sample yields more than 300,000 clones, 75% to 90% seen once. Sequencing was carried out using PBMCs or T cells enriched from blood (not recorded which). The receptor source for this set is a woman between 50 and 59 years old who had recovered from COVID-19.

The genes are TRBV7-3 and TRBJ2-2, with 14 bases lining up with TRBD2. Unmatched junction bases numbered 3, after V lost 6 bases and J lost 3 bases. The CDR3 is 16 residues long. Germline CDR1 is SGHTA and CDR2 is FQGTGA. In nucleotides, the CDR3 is TGTGCCAGCAGTCCGACTAGCGGGAGGGACACCGGGGAGCTGTTTTTT. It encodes CASSPTSGRDTGELFF.

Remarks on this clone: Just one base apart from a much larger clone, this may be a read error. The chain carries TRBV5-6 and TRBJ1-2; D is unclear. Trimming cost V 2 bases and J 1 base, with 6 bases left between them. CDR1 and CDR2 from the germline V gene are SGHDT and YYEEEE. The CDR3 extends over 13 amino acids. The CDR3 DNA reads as TGTGCCAGCAGCTTAGCCGATAACTATGGCTACACCTTC. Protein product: CASSLADNYGYTF. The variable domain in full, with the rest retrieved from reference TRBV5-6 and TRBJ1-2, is DAGVTQSPTHLIKTRGQQVTLRCSPKSGHDTVSWYQQALGQGPQFIFQYYEEEERQRGNFPDRFSGHQFPNYSSELNVNALLLGDSALYLCASSLADNYGYTFGSGTRLTVV.

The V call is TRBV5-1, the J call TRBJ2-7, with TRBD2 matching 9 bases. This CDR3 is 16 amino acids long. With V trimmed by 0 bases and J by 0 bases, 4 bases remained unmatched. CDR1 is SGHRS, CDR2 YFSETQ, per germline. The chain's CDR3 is CASSLEAGGLSYEQYF. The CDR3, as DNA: TGCGCCAGCAGCTTGGAAGCGGGGGGCCTCTCCTACGAGCAGTACTTC.

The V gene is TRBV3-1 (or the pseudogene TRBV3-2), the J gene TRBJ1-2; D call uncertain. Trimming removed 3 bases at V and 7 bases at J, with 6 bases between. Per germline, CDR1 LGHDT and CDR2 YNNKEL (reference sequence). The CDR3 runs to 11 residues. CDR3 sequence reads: CASSHPSGYTF. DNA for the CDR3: TGTGCCAGCAGCCATCCCTCTGGCTACACCTTC.

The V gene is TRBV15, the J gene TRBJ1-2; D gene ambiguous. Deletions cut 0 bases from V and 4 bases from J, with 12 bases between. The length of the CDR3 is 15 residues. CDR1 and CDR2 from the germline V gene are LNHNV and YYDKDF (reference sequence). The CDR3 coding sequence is TGTGCCACCAGCAGAGATAGGGAGTCGGGCTATGGCTACACCTTC. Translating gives CATSRDRESGYGYTF.

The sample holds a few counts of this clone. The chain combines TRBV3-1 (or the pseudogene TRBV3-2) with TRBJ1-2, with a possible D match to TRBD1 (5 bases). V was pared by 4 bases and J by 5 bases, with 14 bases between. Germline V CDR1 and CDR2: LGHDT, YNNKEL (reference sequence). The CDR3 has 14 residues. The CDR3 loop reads CASSRGHHSYGYTF. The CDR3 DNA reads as TGTGCCAGCAGCCGCGGACACCACAGTTATGGCTACACCTTC.

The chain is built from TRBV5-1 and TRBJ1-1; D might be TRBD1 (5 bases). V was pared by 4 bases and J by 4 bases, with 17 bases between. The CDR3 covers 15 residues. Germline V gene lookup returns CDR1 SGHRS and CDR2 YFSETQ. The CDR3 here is CASSERPGVSTEAFF. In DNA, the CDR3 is TGCGCCAGCAGCGAACGGCCGGGGGTGAGCACTGAAGCTTTCTTT.

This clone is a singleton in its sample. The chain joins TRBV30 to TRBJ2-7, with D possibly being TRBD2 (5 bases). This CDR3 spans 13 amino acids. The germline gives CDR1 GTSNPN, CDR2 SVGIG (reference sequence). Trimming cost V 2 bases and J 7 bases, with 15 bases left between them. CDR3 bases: TGTGCCTGGAGTTTGGCAGAGGGTACTGAGCAGTACTTC. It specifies CAWSLAEGTEQYF.

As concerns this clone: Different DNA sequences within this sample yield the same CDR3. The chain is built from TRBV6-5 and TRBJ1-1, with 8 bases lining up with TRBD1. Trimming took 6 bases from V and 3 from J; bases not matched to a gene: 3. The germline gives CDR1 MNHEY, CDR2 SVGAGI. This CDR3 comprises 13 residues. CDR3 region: CASSLQGDTEAFF. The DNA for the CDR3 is TGTGCCAGCAGCCTACAGGGGGACACTGAAGCTTTCTTT.

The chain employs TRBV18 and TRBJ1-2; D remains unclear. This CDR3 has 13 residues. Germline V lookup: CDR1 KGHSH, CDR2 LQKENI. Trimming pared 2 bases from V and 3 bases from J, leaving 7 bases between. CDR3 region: CASSPEQYYGYTF. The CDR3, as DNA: TGTGCCAGCTCACCAGAACAGTACTATGGCTACACCTTC.

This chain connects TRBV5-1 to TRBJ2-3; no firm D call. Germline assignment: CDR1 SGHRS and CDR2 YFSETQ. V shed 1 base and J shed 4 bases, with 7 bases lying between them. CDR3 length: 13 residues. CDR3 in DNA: TGCGCCAGCAGCTTGTCTACGGCAGATACGCAGTATTTT. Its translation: CASSLSTADTQYF.

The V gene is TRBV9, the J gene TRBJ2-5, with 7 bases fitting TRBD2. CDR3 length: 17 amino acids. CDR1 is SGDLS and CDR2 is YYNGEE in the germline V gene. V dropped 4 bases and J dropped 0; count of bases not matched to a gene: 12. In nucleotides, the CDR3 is TGTGCCAGCAGCTCTGGGCTAGCGGTGATGTACCAAGAGACCCAGTACTTC. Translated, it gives CASSSGLAVMYQETQYF.

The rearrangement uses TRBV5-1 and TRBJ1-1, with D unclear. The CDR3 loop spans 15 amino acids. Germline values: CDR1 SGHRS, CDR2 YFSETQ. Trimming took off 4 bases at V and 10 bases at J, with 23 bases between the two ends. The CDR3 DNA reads TGCGCCAGCAGCCCCGCTTCGGGCGGGATAGAGGGAGCTTTCTTT. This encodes CASSPASGGIEGAFF.

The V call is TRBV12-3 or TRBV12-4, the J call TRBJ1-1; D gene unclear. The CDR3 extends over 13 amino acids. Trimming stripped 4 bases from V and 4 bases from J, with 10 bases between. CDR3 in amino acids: CASSSAPRTEAFF. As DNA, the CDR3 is TGTGCCAGCAGTTCAGCCCCGCGCACTGAAGCTTTCTTT.

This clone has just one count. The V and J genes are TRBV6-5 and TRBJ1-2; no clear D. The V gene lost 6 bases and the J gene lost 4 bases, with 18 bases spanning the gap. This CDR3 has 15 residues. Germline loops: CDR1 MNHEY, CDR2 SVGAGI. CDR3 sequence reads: CASRLGREGFYGYTF. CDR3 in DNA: TGTGCCAGCAGACTAGGGCGGGAGGGTTTCTATGGCTACACCTTC.

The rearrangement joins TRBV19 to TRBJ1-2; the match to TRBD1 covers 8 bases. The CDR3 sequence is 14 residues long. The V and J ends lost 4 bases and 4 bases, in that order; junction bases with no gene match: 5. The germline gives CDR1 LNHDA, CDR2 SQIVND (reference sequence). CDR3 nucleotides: TGTGCCAGTAGTAAGACAGGGGAATCCTATGGCTACACCTTC. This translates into CASSKTGESYGYTF.

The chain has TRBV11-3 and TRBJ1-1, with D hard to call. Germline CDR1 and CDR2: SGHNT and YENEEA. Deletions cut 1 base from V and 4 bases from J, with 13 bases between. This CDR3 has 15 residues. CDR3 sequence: CASSLGGLGGTEAFF. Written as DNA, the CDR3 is TGTGCCAGCAGCTTAGGAGGCTTGGGAGGCACTGAAGCTTTCTTT.

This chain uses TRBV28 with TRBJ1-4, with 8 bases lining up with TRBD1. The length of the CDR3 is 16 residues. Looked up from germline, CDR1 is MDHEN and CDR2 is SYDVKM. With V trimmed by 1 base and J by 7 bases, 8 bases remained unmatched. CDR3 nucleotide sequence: TGTGCCAGCAGTTTATCCAGGGGGCACGATGGTGAAAAACTGTTTTTT. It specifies CASSLSRGHDGEKLFF.

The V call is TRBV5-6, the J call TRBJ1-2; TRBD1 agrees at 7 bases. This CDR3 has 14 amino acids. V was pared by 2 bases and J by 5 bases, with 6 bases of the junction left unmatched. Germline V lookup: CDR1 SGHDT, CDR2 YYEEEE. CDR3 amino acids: CASSFPDRAYGYTF. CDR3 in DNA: TGTGCCAGCAGCTTCCCCGACAGGGCGTATGGCTACACCTTC.

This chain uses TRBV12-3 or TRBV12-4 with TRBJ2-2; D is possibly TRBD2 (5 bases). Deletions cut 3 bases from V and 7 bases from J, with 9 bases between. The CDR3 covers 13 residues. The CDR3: CASSLARGGELFF. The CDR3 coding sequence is TGTGCCAGCAGTTTGGCCCGGGGCGGGGAGCTGTTTTTT.

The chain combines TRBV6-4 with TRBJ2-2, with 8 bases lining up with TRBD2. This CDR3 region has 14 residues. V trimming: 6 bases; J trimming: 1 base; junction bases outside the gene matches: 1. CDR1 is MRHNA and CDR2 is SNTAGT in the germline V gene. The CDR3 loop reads CASSREGNTGELFF. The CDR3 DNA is TGTGCCAGCAGCCGGGAGGGGAACACCGGGGAGCTGTTTTTT.

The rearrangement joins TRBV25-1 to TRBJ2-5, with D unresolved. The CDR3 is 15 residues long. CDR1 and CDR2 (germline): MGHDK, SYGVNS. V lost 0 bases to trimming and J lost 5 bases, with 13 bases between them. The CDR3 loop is CASSEYGSLGETQYF. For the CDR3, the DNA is TGTGCCAGCAGTGAATACGGCTCCCTCGGGGAGACCCAGTACTTC.

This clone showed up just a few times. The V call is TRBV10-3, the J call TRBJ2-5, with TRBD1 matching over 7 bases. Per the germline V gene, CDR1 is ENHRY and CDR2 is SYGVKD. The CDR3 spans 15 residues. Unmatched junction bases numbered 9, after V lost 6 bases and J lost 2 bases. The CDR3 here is CAISPGQHSQETQYF. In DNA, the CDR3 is TGTGCCATCAGCCCGGGACAGCACTCTCAAGAGACCCAGTACTTC.

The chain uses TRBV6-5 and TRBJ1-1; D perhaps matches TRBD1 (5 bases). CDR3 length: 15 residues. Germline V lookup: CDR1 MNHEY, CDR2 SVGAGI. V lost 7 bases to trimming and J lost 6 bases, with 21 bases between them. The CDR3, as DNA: TGTGCCAGCACCTCAGGGTTCCCTCTTGCGCCTGAAGCTTTCTTT. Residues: CASTSGFPLAPEAFF.

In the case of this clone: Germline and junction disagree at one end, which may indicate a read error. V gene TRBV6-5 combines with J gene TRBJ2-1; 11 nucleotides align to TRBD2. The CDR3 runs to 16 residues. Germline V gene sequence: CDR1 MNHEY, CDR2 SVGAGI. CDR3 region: CASRYYSGGASYEQFF. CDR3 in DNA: TGTGCCAGCAGATACTATAGCGGGGGGGCGTCATATGAGCAGTTCTTC.

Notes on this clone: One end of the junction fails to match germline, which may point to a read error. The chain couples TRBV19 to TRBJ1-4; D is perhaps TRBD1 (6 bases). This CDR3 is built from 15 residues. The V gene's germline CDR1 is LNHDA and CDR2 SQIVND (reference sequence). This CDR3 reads CASKPQVRGGEKRVF. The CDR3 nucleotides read TGTGCCAGTAAGCCCCAGGTCAGGGGAGGGGAAAAACGGGTTTTT.